Given below is one T cell receptor beta chain in context. This study enrolled people aged about 18 to 100 from 20 to 25 US geographic areas. Cohorts were based on clinical histories the participants reported. Donors in Cohort 3 who had recovered were those with two negative PCRs, healthcare professional clearance, or resolution of their symptoms. Sequenced by immunoSEQ multiplex PCR; TCRdb stores in-frame clones only, minus some. The sample yields approximately 300,000 clones, around 86% seen once. This sample is part of a study of blood T cell repertoires in COVID-19. The wider study: In each case, the material was cDNA or gDNA derived from T cells, B-cell-depleted T cells, or PBMCs.

The CDR3 is 18 residues long. Germline CDR1 reads SGHAT; CDR2 reads FQNNGV. The junction had 22 bases not matched to a gene; V was cut back by 5 bases and J by 7 bases. The receptor was isolated from a woman aged 18-29 years who had recovered from COVID-19. V gene TRBV11-2 combines with J gene TRBJ1-1; TRBD1 agrees at 7 bases. The material sequenced was PBMCs or T cells enriched from blood (not recorded which). CDR3 sequence reads: CASSPRPWQTGVSSEAFF. The CDR3 DNA is TGTGCCAGCAGCCCCCGACCGTGGCAAACAGGGGTCTCTAGTGAAGCTTTCTTT. The complete variable domain, with remaining parts taken from reference TRBV11-2 and TRBJ1-1, reads EAGVAQSPRYKIIEKRQSVAFWCNPISGHATLYWYQQILGQGPKLLIQFQNNGVVDDSQLPKDRFSAERLKGVDSTLKIQPAKLEDSAVYLCASSPRPWQTGVSSEAFFGQGTRLTVV.